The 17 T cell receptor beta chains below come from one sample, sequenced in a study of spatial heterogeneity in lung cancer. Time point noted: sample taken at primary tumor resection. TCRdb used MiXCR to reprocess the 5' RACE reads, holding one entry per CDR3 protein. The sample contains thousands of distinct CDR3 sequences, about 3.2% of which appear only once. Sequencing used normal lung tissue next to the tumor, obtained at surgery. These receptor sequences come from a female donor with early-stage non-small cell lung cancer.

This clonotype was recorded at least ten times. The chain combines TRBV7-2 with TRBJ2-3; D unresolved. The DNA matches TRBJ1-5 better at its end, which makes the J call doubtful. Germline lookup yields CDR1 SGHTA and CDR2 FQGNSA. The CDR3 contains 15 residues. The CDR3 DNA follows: TGTGCCAGCAGCCCCTCCAGTGAGCGGGCAGATACGCAGCATTTT. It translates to CASSPSSERADTQHF.

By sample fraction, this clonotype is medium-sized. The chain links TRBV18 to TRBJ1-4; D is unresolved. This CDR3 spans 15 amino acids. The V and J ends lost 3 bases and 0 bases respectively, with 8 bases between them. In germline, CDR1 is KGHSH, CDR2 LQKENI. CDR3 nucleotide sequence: TGTGCCAGCTCACCCGACGGCGCAACTAATGAAAAACTGTTTTTT. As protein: CASSPDGATNEKLFF.

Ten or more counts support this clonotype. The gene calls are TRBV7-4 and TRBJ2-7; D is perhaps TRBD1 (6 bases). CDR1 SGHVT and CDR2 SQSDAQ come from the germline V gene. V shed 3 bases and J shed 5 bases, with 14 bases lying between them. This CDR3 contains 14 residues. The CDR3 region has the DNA TGTGCCAGCAGCTTTACTTGGGGGCCCCACGAGCAGTACTTC. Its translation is CASSFTWGPHEQYF. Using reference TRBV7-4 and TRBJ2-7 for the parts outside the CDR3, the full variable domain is GAGVSQSPRYKVAKRGRDVALRCDSISGHVTLYWYRQTLGQGSEVLTYSQSDAQRDKSGRPSGRFSAERPERSVSTLKIQRTEQGDSAVYLCASSFTWGPHEQYFGPGTRLTVT.

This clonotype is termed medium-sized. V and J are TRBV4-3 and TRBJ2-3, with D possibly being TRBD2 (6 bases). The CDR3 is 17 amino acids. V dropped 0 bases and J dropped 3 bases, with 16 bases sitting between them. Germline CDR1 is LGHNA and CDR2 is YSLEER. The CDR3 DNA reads TGCGCCAGCAGCCAAGATTACGCCGGGGGTGGGACAGATACGCAGTATTTT. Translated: CASSQDYAGGGTDTQYF.

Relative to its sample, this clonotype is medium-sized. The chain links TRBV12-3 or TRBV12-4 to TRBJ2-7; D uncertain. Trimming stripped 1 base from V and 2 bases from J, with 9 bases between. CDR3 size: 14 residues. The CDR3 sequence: CASSLGRQTYEQYF. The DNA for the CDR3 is TGTGCCAGCAGTTTAGGCCGACAAACCTACGAGCAGTACTTC.

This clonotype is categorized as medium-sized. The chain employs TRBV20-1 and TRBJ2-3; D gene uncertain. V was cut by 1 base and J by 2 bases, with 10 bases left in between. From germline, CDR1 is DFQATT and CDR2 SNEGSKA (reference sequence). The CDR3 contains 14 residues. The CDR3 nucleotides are TGCAGTGCTAGAGTTTCATTAGCCACAGATACGCAGTATTTT. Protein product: CSARVSLATDTQYF.

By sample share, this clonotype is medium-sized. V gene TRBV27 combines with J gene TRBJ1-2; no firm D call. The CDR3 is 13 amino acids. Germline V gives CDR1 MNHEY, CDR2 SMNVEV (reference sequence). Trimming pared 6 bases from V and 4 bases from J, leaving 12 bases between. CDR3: CASRHPSGYGYTF. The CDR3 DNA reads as TGTGCCAGCAGACACCCGTCTGGCTATGGCTACACCTTC.

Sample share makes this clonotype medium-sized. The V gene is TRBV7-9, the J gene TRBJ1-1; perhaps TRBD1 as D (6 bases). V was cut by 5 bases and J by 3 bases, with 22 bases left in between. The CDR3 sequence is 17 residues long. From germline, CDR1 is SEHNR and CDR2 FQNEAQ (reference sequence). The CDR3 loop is CASSPFPGGRVDTEAFF. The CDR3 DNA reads TGTGCCAGCAGCCCCTTCCCCGGGGGCCGGGTGGACACTGAAGCTTTCTTT.

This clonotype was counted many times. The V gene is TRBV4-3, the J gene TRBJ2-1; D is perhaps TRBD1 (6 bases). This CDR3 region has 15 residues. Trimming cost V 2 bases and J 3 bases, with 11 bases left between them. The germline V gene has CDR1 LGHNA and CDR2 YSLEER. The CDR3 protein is CASSQNLQGYNEQFF. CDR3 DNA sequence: TGCGCCAGCAGCCAAAACCTACAGGGCTACAATGAGCAGTTCTTC.

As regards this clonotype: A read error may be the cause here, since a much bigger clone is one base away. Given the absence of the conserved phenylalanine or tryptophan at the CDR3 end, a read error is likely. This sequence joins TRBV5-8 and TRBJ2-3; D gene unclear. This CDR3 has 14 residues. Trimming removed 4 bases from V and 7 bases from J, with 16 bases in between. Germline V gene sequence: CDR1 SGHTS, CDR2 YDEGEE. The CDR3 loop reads CASSNSFVRNTQYL. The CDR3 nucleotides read TGTGCCAGCAGCAACTCCTTCGTGAGGAATACGCAGTATCTT.

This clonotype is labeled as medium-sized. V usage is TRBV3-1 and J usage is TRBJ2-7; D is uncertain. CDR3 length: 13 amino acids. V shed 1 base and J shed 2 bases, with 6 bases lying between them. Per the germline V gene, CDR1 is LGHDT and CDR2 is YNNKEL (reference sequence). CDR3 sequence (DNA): TGTGCCAGCAGCCAAGCCCGGGCCTACGAGCAGTACTTC. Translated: CASSQARAYEQYF.

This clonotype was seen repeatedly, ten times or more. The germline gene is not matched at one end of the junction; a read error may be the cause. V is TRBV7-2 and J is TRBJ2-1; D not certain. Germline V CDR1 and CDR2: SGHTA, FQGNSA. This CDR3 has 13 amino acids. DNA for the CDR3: TGTGCCAGCAGCTCAAGTAAAGGGTCCGTCCCCAACTTC. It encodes CASSSSKGSVPNF. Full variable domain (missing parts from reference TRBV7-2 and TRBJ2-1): GAGVSQSPSNKVTEKGKDVELRCDPISGHTALYWYRQSLGQGLEFLIYFQGNSAPDKSGLPSDRFSAERTGGSVSTLTIQRTQQEDSAVYLCASSSSKGSVPNFGPGTRLTVL.

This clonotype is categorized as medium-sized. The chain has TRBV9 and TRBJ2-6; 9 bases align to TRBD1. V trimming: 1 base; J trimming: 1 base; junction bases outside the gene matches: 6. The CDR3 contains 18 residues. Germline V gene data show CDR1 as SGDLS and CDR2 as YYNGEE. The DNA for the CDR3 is TGTGCCAGCAGCGTAACAGGGGGCATGATATCTGGGGCCAACGTCCTGACTTTC. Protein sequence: CASSVTGGMISGANVLTF. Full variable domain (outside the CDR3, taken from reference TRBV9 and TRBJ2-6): DSGVTQTPKHLITATGQRVTLRCSPRSGDLSVYWYQQSLDQGLQFLIQYYNGEERAKGNILERFSAQQFPDLHSELNLSSLELGDSALYFCASSVTGGMISGANVLTFGAGSRLTVL.

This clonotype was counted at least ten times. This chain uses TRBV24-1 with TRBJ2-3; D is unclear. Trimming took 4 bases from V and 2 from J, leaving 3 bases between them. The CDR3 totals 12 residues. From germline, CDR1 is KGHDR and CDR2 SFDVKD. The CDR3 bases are TGTGCCACCAGTGACTACACAGATACGCAGTATTTT. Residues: CATSDYTDTQYF.

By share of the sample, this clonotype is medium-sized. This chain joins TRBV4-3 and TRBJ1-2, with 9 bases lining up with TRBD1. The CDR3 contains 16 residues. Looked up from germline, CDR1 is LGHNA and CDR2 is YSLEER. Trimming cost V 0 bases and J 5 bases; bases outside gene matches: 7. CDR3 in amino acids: CASSQDTGGIGYGYTF. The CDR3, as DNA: TGCGCCAGCAGCCAAGATACAGGGGGCATTGGGTATGGCTACACCTTC.

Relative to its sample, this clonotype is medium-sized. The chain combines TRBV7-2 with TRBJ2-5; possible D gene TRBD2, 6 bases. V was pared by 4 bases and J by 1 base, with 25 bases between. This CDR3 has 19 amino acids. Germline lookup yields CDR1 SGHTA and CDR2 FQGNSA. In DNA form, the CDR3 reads TGTGCCAGCAGCTCAACAAGGGGCCGCGGACTAACGATCCAAGAGACCCAGTACTTC. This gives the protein CASSSTRGRGLTIQETQYF.

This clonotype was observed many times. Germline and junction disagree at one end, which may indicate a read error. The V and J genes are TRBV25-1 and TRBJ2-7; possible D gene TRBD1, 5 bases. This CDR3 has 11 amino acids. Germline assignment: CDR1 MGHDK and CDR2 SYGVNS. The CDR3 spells CASSPGHRLFF. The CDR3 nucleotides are TGTGCCAGCAGCCCCGGACACAGGTTATTCTTC.